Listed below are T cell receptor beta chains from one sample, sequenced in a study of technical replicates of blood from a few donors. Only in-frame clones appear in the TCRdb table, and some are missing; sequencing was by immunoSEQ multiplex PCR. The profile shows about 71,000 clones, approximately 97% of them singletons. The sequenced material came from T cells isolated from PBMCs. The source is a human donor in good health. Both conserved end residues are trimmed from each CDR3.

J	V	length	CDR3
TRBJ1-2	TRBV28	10	ASSFIPDGYT
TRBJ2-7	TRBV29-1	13	SARGRTGLPYEQY
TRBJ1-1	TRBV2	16	ASSESMTMASSSAEAF
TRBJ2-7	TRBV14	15	ASSGGTSGRAPREQY
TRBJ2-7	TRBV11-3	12	ASSPGGQGYEQY
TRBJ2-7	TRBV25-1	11	ASSDSLPYEQY
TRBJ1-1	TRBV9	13	ASSVGYGLDTEAF
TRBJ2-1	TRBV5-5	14	ASSLEVGTDLYEQF
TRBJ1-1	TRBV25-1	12	ASSPTGKLTEAF
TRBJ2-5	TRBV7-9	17	ASSLSLGLAGGLGETQY
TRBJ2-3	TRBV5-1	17	ASSLPLTSEETSTDTQY
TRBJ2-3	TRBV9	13	VSSSTSGREDTQY
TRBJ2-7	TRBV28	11	ASSRGQSYEQY
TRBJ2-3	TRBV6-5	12	ASSYSYRDREEY
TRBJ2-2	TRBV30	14	AWSAGTSGGAGELF
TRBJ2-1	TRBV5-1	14	ASSKGLAGGLNEQF
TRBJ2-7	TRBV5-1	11	ASSLARRDEQY
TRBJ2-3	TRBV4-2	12	ASSQQTQGDTQY
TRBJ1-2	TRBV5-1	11	ASRILDNYGYT
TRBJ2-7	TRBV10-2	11	ASSEGGRYEQY
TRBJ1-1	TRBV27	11	ASRGQLNTEAF
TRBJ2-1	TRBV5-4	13	ASSLSAVPHNEQF
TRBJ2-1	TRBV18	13	ASSPTSGGYNEQF
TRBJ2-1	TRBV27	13	ASSGLAGGPGEQF